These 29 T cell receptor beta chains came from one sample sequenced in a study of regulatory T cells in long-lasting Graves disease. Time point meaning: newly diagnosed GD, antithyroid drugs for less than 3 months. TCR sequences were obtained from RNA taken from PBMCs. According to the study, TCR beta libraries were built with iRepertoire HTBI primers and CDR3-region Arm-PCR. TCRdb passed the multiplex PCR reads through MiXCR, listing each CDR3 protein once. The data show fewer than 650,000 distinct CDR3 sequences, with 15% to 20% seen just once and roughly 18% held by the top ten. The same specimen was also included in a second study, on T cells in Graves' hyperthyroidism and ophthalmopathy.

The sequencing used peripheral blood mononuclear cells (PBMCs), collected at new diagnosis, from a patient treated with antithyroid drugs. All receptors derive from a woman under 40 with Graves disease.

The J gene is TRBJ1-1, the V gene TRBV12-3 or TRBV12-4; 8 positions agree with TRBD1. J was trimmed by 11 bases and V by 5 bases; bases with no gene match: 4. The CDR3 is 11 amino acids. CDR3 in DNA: TGTGCCAGCAGTCGACAGGGGTTGGCTTTCTTT. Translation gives CASSRQGLAFF.

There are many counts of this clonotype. In nucleotides, the CDR3 is TGTGCCAGCAGTCCGAGGACAGCGGATACGCAGTATTTT. It translates to CASSPRTADTQYF. The chain has TRBV28 and TRBJ2-3; TRBD1 might be the D (6 bases). The CDR3 totals 13 residues. Between the trimmed V and J ends, which lost 5 bases and 6 bases, there was a span of 12 bases. The V gene's germline CDR1 is MDHEN and CDR2 SYDVKM. The whole variable domain, filled in from reference TRBV28 and TRBJ2-3, reads DVKVTQSSRYLVKRTGEKVFLECVQDMDHENMFWYRQDPGLGLRLIYFSYDVKMKEKGDIPEGYSVSREKKERFSLILESASTNQTSMYLCASSPRTADTQYFGPGTRLTVL.

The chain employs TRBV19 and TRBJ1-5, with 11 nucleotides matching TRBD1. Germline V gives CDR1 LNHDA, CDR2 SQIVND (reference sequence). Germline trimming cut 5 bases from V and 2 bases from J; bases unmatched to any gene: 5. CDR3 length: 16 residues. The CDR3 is CASSLRTGGGNQPQHF. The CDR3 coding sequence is TGTGCCAGTAGTCTCCGGACAGGGGGCGGCAATCAGCCCCAGCATTTT.

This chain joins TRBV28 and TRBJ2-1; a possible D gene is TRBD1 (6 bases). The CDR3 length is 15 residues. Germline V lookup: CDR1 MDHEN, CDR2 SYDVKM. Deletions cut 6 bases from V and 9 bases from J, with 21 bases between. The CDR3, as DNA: TGTGCCAGCAGAATGGGGCAGGGGCCGTGGGTTGAGCAGTTCTTC. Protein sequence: CASRMGQGPWVEQFF. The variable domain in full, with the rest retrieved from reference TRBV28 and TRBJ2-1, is DVKVTQSSRYLVKRTGEKVFLECVQDMDHENMFWYRQDPGLGLRLIYFSYDVKMKEKGDIPEGYSVSREKKERFSLILESASTNQTSMYLCASRMGQGPWVEQFFGPGTRLTVL.

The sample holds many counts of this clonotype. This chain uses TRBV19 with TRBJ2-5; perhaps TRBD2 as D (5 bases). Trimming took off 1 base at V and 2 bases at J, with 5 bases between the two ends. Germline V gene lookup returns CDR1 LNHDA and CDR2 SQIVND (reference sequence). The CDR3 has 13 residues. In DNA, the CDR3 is TGTGCCAGTAGTATAGCGGGACAAGAGACCCAGTACTTC. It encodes CASSIAGQETQYF.

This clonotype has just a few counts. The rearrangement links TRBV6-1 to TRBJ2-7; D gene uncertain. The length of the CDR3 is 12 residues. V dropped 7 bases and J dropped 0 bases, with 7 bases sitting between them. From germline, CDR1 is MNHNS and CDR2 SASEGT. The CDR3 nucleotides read TGTGCCAGCACCGTGCCCTCCTACGAGCAGTACTTC. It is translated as CASTVPSYEQYF.

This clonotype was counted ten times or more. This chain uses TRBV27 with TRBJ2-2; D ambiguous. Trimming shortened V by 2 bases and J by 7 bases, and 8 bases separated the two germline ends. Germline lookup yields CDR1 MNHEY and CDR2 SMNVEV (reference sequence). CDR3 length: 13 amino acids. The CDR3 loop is CASSLQSFGELFF. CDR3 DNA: TGTGCCAGCAGTTTACAGAGTTTCGGGGAGCTGTTTTTT.

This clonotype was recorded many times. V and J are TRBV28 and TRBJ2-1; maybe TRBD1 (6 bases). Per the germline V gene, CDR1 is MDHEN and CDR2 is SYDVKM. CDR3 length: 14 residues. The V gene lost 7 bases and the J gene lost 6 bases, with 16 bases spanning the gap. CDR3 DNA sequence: TGTGCCAGCACCACTCCGGACAGACCCAATGAGCAGTTCTTC. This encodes CASTTPDRPNEQFF.

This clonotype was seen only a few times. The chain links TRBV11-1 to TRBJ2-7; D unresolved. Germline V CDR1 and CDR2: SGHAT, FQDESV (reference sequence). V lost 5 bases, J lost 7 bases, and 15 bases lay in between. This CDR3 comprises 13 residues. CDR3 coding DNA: TGTGCCAGCAGCCCTCGGGTGGTGGAGGAGCAGTACTTC. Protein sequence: CASSPRVVEEQYF.

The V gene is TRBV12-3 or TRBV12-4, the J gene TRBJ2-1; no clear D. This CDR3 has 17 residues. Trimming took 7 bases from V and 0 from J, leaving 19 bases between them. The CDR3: CASTTTGTWSSYNEQFF. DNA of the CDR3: TGTGCCAGCACTACGACGGGCACATGGAGCTCCTACAATGAGCAGTTCTTC.

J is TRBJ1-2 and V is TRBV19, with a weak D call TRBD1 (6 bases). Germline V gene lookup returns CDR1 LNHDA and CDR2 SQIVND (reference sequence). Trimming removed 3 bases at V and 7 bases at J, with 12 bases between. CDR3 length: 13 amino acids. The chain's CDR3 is CASSIAGAPGYTF. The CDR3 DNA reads TGTGCCAGTAGTATCGCGGGGGCCCCTGGCTACACCTTC. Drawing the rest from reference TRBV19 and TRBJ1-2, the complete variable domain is DGGITQSPKYLFRKEGQNVTLSCEQNLNHDAMYWYRQDPGQGLRLIYYSQIVNDFQKGDIAEGYSVSREKKESFPLTVTSAQKNPTAFYLCASSIAGAPGYTFGSGTRLTVV.

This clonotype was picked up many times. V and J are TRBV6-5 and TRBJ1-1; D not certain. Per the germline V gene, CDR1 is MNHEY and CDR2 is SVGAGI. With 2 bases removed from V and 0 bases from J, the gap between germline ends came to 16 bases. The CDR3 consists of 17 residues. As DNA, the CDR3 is TGTGCCAGCAGTTACCGAGCCTCACAAACGATGAACACTGAAGCTTTCTTT. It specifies CASSYRASQTMNTEAFF.

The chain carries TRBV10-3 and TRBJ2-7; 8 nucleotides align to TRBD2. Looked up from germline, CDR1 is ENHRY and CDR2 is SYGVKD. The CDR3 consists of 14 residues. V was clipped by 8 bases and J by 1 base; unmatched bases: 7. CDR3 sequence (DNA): TGTGCCATCTCCTCTAGCGGGCGATCCTACGAGCAGTACTTC. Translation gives CAISSSGRSYEQYF.

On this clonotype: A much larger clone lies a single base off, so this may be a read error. Written as DNA, the CDR3 is TGTGCCAGCGGTTATTTTAACAATCAGCCCCAGCATTTT. Translating gives CASGYFNNQPQHF. The chain is built from TRBV12-3 or TRBV12-4 and TRBJ1-5; D is unclear. This CDR3 comprises 13 residues. V gave up 8 bases and J gave up 3 bases, with 11 bases separating them.

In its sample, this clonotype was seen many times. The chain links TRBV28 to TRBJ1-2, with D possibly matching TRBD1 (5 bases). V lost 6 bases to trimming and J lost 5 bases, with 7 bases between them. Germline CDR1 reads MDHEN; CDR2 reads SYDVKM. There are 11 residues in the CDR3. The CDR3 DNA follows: TGTGCCAGCAGGGGGGGGTATGGCTACACCTTC. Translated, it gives CASRGGYGYTF.

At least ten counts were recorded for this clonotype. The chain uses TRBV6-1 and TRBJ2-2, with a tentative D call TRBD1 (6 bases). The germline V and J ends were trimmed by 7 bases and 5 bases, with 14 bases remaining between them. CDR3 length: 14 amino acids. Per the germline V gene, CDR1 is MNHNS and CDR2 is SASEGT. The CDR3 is CASTKKGETGELFF. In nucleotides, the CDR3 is TGTGCCAGCACCAAAAAGGGGGAAACCGGGGAGCTGTTTTTT.

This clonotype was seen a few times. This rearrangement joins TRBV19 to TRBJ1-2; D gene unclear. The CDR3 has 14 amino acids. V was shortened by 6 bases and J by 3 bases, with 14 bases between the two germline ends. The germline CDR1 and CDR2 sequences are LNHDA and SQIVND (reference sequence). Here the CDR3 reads CASSAHGVDYGYTF. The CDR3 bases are TGTGCCAGTAGCGCTCATGGCGTAGACTATGGCTACACCTTC.

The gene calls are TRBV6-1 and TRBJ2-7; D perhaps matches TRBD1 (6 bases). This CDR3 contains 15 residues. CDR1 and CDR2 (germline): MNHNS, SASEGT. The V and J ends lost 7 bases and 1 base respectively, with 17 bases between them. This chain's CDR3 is CASTSPRRGSYEQYF. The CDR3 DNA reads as TGTGCCAGCACATCGCCCCGCAGGGGATCCTACGAGCAGTACTTC.

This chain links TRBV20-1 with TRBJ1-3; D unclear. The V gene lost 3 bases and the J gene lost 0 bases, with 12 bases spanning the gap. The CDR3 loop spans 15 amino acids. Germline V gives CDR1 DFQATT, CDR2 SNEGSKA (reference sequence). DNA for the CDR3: TGCAGTGCTAGGGAAAGAATCATCTCTGGAAACACCATATATTTT. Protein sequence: CSARERIISGNTIYF.

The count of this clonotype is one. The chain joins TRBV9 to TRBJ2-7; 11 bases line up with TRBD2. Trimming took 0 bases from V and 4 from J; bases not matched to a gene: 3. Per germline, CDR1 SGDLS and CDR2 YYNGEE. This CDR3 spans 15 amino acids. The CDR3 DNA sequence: TGTGCCAGCAGCGTAGGTCCTAGCGGGAGGTACGAGCAGTACTTC. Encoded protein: CASSVGPSGRYEQYF.

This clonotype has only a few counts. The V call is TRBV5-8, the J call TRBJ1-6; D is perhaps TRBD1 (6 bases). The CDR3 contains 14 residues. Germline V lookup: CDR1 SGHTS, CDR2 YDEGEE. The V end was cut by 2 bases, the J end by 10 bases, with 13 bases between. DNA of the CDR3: TGTGCCAGCAGCTTCGGGGGCAGCCGGTCACCCCTCCACTTT. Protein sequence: CASSFGGSRSPLHF.

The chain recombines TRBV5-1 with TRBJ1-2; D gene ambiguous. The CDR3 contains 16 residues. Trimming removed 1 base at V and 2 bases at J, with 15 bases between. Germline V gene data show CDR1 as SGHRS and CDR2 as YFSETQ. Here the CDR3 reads CASSLIGLALNYGYTF. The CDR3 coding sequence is TGCGCCAGCAGCTTGATCGGCCTAGCTTTGAACTATGGCTACACCTTC. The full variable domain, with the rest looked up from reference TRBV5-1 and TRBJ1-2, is KAGVTQTPRYLIKTRGQQVTLSCSPISGHRSVSWYQQTPGQGLQFLFEYFSETQRNKGNFPGRFSGRQFSNSRSEMNVSTLELGDSALYLCASSLIGLALNYGYTFGSGTRLTVV.

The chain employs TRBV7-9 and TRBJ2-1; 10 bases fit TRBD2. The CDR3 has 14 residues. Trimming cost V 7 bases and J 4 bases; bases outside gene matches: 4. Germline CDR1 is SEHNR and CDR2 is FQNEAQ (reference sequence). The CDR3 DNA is TGTGCCAGCATCGGACTAGCGGAATACAATGAGCAGTTCTTC. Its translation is CASIGLAEYNEQFF.

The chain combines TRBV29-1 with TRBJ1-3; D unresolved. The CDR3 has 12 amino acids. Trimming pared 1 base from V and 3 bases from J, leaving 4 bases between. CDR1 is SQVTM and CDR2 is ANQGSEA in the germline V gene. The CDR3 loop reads CSVEVVGNTIYF. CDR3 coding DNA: TGCAGCGTTGAAGTTGTTGGAAACACCATATATTTT.

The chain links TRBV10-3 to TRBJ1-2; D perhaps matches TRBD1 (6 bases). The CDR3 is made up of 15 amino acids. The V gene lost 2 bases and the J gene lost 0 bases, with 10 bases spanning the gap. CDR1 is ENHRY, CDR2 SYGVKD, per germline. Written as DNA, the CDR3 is TGTGCCATCAGTGAGCGGGGGCGCACTAACTATGGCTACACCTTC. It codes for CAISERGRTNYGYTF.

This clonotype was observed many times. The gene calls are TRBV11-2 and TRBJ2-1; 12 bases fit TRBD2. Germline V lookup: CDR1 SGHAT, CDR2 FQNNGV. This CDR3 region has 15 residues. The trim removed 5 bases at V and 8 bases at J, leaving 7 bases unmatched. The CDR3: CASSVGLAGNDEQFF. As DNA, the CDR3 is TGTGCCAGCAGCGTAGGACTAGCGGGAAACGATGAGCAGTTCTTC.

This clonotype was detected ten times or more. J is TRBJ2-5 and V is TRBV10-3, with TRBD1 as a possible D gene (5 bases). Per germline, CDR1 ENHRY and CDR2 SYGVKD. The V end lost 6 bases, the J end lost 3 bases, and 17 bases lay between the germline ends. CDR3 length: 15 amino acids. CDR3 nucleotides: TGTGCCATCAGCAACTTACAGGATGTGGAAGAGACCCAGTACTTC. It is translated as CAISNLQDVEETQYF.

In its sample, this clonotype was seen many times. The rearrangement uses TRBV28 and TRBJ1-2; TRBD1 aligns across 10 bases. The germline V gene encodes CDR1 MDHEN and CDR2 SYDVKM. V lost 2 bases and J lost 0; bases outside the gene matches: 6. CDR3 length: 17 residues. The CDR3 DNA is TGTGCCAGCAGTTTACGCGACAGGGGGCTAGCTAACTATGGCTACACCTTC. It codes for CASSLRDRGLANYGYTF.

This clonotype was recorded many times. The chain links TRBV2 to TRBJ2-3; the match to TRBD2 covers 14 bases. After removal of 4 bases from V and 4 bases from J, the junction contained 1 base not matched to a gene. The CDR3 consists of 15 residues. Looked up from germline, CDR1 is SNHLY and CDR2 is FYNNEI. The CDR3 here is CASSGTSGGPDTQYF. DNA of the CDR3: TGTGCCAGCAGTGGGACTAGCGGGGGGCCAGATACGCAGTATTTT. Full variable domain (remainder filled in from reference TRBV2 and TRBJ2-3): EPEVTQTPSHQVTQMGQEVILRCVPISNHLYFYWYRQILGQKVEFLVSFYNNEISEKSEIFDDQFSVERPDGSNFTLKIRSTKLEDSAMYFCASSGTSGGPDTQYFGPGTRLTVL.